Listed here is a single T cell receptor beta chain. The antigen is undetermined. The data stem from a study of vaccination and CD4 T cells after COVID-19. Whole-study context: Convalescent patients gave post-COVID blood a median about 100 days post-diagnosis, range 35 to 161. Study results and limitations: 304 of 307 vaccine-specific clones from convalescent patients were spike mono-reactive.

Germline CDR1 SGHDN, CDR2 FVKESK. This CDR3 is built from 16 residues. The V and J ends lost 3 bases and 11 bases, in that order; junction bases with no gene match: 14. Oncomine TCR Beta short-read sequencing was applied to DNA from cultured CD4+ T cells. Researchers extracted genomic DNA from CD4+ T cells that had been cultured. Each CDR3 protein is one row after TCRdb ran MiXCR on the PCR reads. The sample shows about 15,000 distinct CDR3 sequences, about 48% of them seen only once. Treatment specified: roughly nine-day PBMC culture with coronavirus spike peptide pools or control peptides (ViraFEST assay).

The J gene is TRBJ1-1, the V gene TRBV14; 11 nucleotides align to TRBD1. The sequencing here drew on CD4+ T cells from blood, cultured in vitro, taken before SARS-CoV-2 vaccination. This TCR came from a human donor who had recovered from COVID-19. The chain's CDR3 is CASSQGQGGTLGTAFF. In nucleotides, the CDR3 is TGTGCCAGCAGCCAGGGACAGGGGGGTACCTTAGGAACGGCTTTCTTT.